The 21 T cell receptor beta chains listed next were all sequenced from one sample in a study of blood T cell repertoires in COVID-19. Profiling relied on immunoSEQ multiplex PCR, and the TCRdb table lists in-frame clones only, not all of them. The table includes 250,000 or so clones, 85% to 90% detected once. The specimen sequenced was peripheral blood. All receptors come from a man of 80 years or more with acute or convalescent COVID-19.

This clone was counted a single time. Other DNA sequences in this sample translate to the same CDR3. The genes are TRBV5-1 and TRBJ1-6; the match to TRBD1 covers 7 bases. The CDR3 totals 14 residues. Germline V gene sequence: CDR1 SGHRS, CDR2 YFSETQ. Losses at the gene ends were 4 bases for V and 5 bases for J; bases not matched to a gene: 3. Written as DNA, the CDR3 is TGCGCCAGCAGCCTCGACAGGGATAATTCACCCCTCCACTTT. Protein: CASSLDRDNSPLHF.

Here the CDR3 reads CASSVGQDTDTQYF. The CDR3 bases are TGTGCCAGCAGCGTAGGACAGGACACAGATACGCAGTATTTT. V and J are TRBV9 and TRBJ2-3; D is perhaps TRBD1 (6 bases). The germline V and J ends were trimmed by 0 bases and 2 bases, with 7 bases remaining between them. The CDR3 sequence is 14 residues long. The germline gives CDR1 SGDLS, CDR2 YYNGEE.

The J gene is TRBJ1-5, the V gene TRBV5-5; possible D gene TRBD1, 5 bases. V was clipped by 0 bases and J by 7 bases, with 14 bases between them. Germline values: CDR1 SGHKS, CDR2 YYEKEE (reference sequence). The CDR3 is 15 residues long. In nucleotides, the CDR3 is TGTGCCAGCAGCTTGGTAGGGGCCCCTAACCAGCCCCAGCATTTT. Translated: CASSLVGAPNQPQHF. The whole variable domain, filled in from reference TRBV5-5 and TRBJ1-5, reads DAGVTQSPTHLIKTRGQQVTLRCSPISGHKSVSWYQQVLGQGPQFIFQYYEKEERGRGNFPDRFSARQFPNYSSELNVNALLLGDSALYLCASSLVGAPNQPQHFGDGTRLSIL.

Here the CDR3 reads CSAKVREKAFF. The CDR3 DNA follows: TGCAGTGCTAAAGTGAGGGAGAAAGCTTTCTTT. The gene calls are TRBV20-1 and TRBJ1-1, with D unresolved. The CDR3 is 11 residues long. The V end lost 4 bases, the J end lost 9 bases, and 12 bases lay between the germline ends. Germline lookup yields CDR1 DFQATT and CDR2 SNEGSKA (reference sequence).

A word on this clone: Other DNA sequences from this sample encode an identical CDR3 as well. The chain links TRBV9 to TRBJ1-5; D is undetermined. CDR1 and CDR2 from the germline V gene are SGDLS and YYNGEE. V was pared by 0 bases and J by 3 bases, with 10 bases between. The CDR3 contains 15 residues. Here the CDR3 DNA reads TGTGCCAGCAGCGTAGGCGGAGCCGTCAATCAGCCCCAGCATTTT. It is translated as CASSVGGAVNQPQHF.

The chain carries TRBV18 and TRBJ2-3, with D hard to call. Germline CDR1 KGHSH, CDR2 LQKENI. V lost 3 bases and J lost 6, with 13 bases in between. This CDR3 is 14 amino acids long. The CDR3: CASSPPSGGDTQYF. In DNA form, the CDR3 reads TGTGCCAGCTCACCCCCGTCAGGTGGGGATACGCAGTATTTT. Supplemented by reference TRBV18 and TRBJ2-3, the full variable domain reads NAGVMQNPRHLVRRRGQEARLRCSPMKGHSHVYWYRQLPEEGLKFMVYLQKENIIDESGMPKERFSAEFPKEGPSILRIQQVVRGDSAAYFCASSPPSGGDTQYFGPGTRLTVL.

This clone was seen once. The rearrangement joins TRBV7-8 to TRBJ1-2; D gene ambiguous. Trimming cost V 1 base and J 4 bases, with 13 bases left between them. Germline assignment: CDR1 SGHVS and CDR2 FQNEAQ. CDR3 length equals 15 residues. The chain's CDR3 is CASSLGGQYLYGYTF. In DNA form, the CDR3 reads TGTGCCAGCAGCTTAGGCGGCCAGTACCTCTATGGCTACACCTTC.

V usage is TRBV5-1 and J usage is TRBJ1-2; 9 bases map to TRBD1. The junction had 1 base not matched to a gene; V was cut back by 4 bases and J by 3 bases. The germline gives CDR1 SGHRS, CDR2 YFSETQ. The length of the CDR3 is 13 residues. The CDR3, as DNA: TGCGCCAGCAGCCGACAGGGGGACTATGGCTACACCTTC. Protein product: CASSRQGDYGYTF.

The chain is built from TRBV18 and TRBJ2-7; 8 bases agree with TRBD2. From germline, CDR1 is KGHSH and CDR2 LQKENI. This CDR3 is 14 amino acids long. The ends lost 5 bases at V and 3 bases at J; junction bases unmatched: 6. The CDR3 DNA is TGTGCCAGCTCATCCGGGGGGGGTAACTACGAGCAGTACTTC. The encoded protein is CASSSGGGNYEQYF.

The chain is built from TRBV7-8 and TRBJ2-3; 7 bases agree with TRBD2. Trimming took 1 base from V and 11 from J; bases not matched to a gene: 3. This CDR3 has 12 amino acids. The germline CDR1 and CDR2 sequences are SGHVS and FQNEAQ. The CDR3 reads CASSLDWGGQYF. CDR3 coding DNA: TGTGCCAGCAGCTTAGATTGGGGGGGGCAGTATTTT.

In DNA form, the CDR3 reads TGTGCCAGCACCGACAGGGGAGGGGGCGATACGCAGTATTTT. Translating it yields CASTDRGGGDTQYF. The rearrangement uses TRBV27 and TRBJ2-3, with a possible D match to TRBD1 (8 bases). Germline V gene lookup returns CDR1 MNHEY and CDR2 SMNVEV (reference sequence). V lost 7 bases and J lost 6, with 17 bases in between. The CDR3 sequence is 14 residues long.

The rearrangement links TRBV10-3 to TRBJ2-7; 9 bases agree with TRBD2. Trimming took 6 bases from V and 1 from J; bases not matched to a gene: 7. CDR1 ENHRY and CDR2 SYGVKD come from the germline V gene. The CDR3 runs to 15 residues. The CDR3 is CAIRSSGGHSYEQYF. The CDR3 DNA reads as TGTGCCATCAGGTCGAGCGGGGGGCATTCCTACGAGCAGTACTTC.

Concerning this clone itself: The same CDR3 arises from other DNA sequences in this sample as well. The CDR3 DNA follows: TGTGCCAGCAGCCTCGGGACCTACAATGAGCAGTTCTTC. Its protein is CASSLGTYNEQFF. The chain couples TRBV12-3 or TRBV12-4 to TRBJ2-1; a weak D match, TRBD2 (5 bases). V was cut by 6 bases and J by 2 bases, with 8 bases left in between. The CDR3 totals 13 residues.

The chain links TRBV3-1 (or the pseudogene TRBV3-2) to TRBJ2-5, with D unresolved. V gave up 2 bases and J gave up 2 bases, with 6 bases separating them. The CDR3 runs to 13 residues. Germline CDR1 and CDR2: LGHDT and YNNKEL (reference sequence). CDR3 amino acids: CASSQTAQETQYF. CDR3 in DNA: TGTGCCAGCAGCCAAACAGCACAAGAGACCCAGTACTTC.

The chain links TRBV3-1 (or the pseudogene TRBV3-2) to TRBJ1-4; no clear D. Trimming removed 0 bases at V and 0 bases at J, with 5 bases between. This CDR3 region has 15 residues. The germline V gene encodes CDR1 LGHDT and CDR2 YNNKEL (reference sequence). CDR3 DNA: TGTGCCAGCAGCCAAGATTTCGCAACTAATGAAAAACTGTTTTTT. Translation gives CASSQDFATNEKLFF.

This rearrangement joins TRBV5-1 to TRBJ1-4; no reliable D call. This CDR3 is built from 13 residues. Germline V lookup: CDR1 SGHRS, CDR2 YFSETQ. V lost 2 bases and J 4 bases, leaving 6 bases between the germline ends. CDR3 in amino acids: CASSFSVNEKLFF. CDR3 DNA sequence: TGCGCCAGCAGCTTTTCCGTTAATGAAAAACTGTTTTTT.

The chain has TRBV28 and TRBJ1-1; the D gene is possibly TRBD1 (5 bases). Per germline, CDR1 MDHEN and CDR2 SYDVKM. This CDR3 region has 11 residues. V was cut by 4 bases and J by 7 bases, with 7 bases left in between. CDR3 in DNA: TGTGCCAGCAGTTCCGACAGTGAAGCTTTCTTT. The encoded protein is CASSSDSEAFF.

The chain employs TRBV3-1 (or the pseudogene TRBV3-2) and TRBJ2-3, with TRBD1 matching 10 bases. V lost 5 bases and J lost 1; bases outside the gene matches: 9. Germline loops: CDR1 LGHDT, CDR2 YNNKEL (reference sequence). There are 17 residues in the CDR3. The CDR3, as DNA: TGTGCCAGCAGCACTCCGGGACAGGGGTCCCGCACAGATACGCAGTATTTT. Amino acids: CASSTPGQGSRTDTQYF.

This chain connects TRBV7-9 to TRBJ2-7, with 8 bases that match TRBD1. Germline CDR1 is SEHNR and CDR2 is FQNEAQ (reference sequence). V was pared by 5 bases and J by 2 bases, with 5 bases of the junction left unmatched. The CDR3 runs to 14 residues. The CDR3 sequence is CASSPRTGTYEQYF. The DNA for the CDR3 is TGTGCCAGCAGCCCCCGGACAGGGACCTACGAGCAGTACTTC.

The V and J genes are TRBV6-5 and TRBJ2-3; 8 bases match TRBD1. Trimming took 6 bases from V and 4 from J; bases not matched to a gene: 6. There are 14 residues in the CDR3. Germline loops: CDR1 MNHEY, CDR2 SVGAGI. This CDR3 is CASRLDRDPDTQYF. The CDR3 bases are TGTGCCAGCAGGTTGGACAGGGACCCAGATACGCAGTATTTT.

The CDR3, as DNA: TGTGCCAGCAGTTTTTCCGGTTATCAGCCCCAGCATTTT. Amino acids: CASSFSGYQPQHF. The J gene is TRBJ1-5, the V gene TRBV12-3 or TRBV12-4, with no clear D. Trimming removed 3 bases from V and 5 bases from J, with 8 bases in between. CDR3 length: 13 amino acids.